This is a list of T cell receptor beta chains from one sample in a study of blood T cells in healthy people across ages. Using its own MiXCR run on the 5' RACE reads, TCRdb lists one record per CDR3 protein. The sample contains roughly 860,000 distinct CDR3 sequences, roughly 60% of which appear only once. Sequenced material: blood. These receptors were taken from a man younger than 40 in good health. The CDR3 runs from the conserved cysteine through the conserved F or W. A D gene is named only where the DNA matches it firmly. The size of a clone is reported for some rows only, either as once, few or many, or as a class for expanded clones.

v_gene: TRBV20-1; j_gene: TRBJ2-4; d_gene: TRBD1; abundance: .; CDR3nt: TGCAGTGCTAGAGACCAGGGGGCGAACATTCAGTACTTC; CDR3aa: CSARDQGANIQYF
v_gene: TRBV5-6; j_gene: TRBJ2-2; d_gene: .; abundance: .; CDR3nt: TGTGCCAGCAGCTTGAGGTCAGGGGAGGAGACCGGGGAGCTGTTTTTT; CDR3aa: CASSLRSGEETGELFF
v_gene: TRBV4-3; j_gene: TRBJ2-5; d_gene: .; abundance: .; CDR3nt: TGCGCCAGCAGCCTACACCCAGGGTCGGGAGAGACCCAGTACTTC; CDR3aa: CASSLHPGSGETQYF
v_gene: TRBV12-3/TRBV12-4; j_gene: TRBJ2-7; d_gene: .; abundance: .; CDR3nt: TGTGCCAGCAGTTACAACAGGTACTACGAGCAGTACTTC; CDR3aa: CASSYNRYYEQYF
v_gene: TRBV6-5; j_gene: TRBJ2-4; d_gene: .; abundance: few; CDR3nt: TGTGCCAGCAGTACCTATGTAGATCACGGGAACATTCAGTACTTC; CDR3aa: CASSTYVDHGNIQYF
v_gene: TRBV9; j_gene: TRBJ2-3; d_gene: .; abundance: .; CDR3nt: TGTGCCAGCAGCGTAGGGGCTAGCACAGATACGCAGTATTTT; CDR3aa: CASSVGASTDTQYF
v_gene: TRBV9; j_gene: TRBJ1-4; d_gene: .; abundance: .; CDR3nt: TGTGCCAGCAGCGTGCAGGATGCAACTAATGAAAAACTGTTTTTT; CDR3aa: CASSVQDATNEKLFF
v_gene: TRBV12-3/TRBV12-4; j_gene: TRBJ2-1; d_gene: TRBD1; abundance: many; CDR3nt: TGTGCCAGCAGGACAGGGTACAATGAGCAGTTCTTC; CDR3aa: CASRTGYNEQFF
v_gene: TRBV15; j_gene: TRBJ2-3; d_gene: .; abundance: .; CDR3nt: TGTGCCACCAGCGAGGGGGCTAGCGTTCCGGCGCAGTATTTT; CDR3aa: CATSEGASVPAQYF
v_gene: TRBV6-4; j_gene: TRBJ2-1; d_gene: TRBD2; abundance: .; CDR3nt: TGTGCCAGCCGCCTCGACGGGGGGGGCGGGAATGAGCAGTTCTTC; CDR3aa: CASRLDGGGGNEQFF
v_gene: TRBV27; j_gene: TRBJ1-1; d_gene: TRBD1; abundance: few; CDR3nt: TGTGCCAGCAGATCCGGGGACAGCAAGACTGAAGCTTTCTTT; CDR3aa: CASRSGDSKTEAFF
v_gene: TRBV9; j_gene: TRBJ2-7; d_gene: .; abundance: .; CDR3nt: TGTGCCAGCAGCCCCAGGATGGAGTCCTACGAGCAGTACTTC; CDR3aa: CASSPRMESYEQYF
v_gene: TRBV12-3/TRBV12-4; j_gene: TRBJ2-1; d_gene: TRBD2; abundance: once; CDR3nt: TGTGCCAGCACCCTAGTAGCGGGGGACTACAATGAGCAGTTCTTC; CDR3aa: CASTLVAGDYNEQFF
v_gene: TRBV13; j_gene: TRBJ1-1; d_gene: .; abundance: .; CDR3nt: TGTGCCAGCAGCCCCGATGACGGAGGGCCGAACACTGAAGCTTTCTTT; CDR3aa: CASSPDDGGPNTEAFF
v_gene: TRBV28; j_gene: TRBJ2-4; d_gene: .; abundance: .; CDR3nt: TGTGCCAGCAGTTTACCCCAAAACATTCAGTACTTC; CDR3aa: CASSLPQNIQYF
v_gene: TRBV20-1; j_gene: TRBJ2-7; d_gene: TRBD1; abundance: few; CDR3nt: TGCAGTGCGACGATTGGGGACAGCGTCTCCTACGAGCAGTACTTC; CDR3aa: CSATIGDSVSYEQYF
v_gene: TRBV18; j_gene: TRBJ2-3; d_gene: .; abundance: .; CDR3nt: TGTGCCAGCTCCCACACCGAGGGTCGGACAGATACGCAGTATTTT; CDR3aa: CASSHTEGRTDTQYF
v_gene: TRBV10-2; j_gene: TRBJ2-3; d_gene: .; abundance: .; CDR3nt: TGCGCCAGCAGTGAGGTGGGGACCCACACAGATACGCAGTATTTT; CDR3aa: CASSEVGTHTDTQYF
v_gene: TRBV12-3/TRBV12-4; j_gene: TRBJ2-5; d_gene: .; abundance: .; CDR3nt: TGTGCCAGCACAAAGGTCAGAGAACAAGAGACCCAGTACTTC; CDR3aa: CASTKVREQETQYF
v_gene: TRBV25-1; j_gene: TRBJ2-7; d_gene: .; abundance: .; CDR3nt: TGTGCCAGCAGTGAAGTGGGACTCTCCTACGGGCAGTACTTC; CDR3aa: CASSEVGLSYGQYF
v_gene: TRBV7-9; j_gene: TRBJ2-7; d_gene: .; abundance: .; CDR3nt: TGTGCCAGCAGTTTAGACCGCGTGGAGCAGTACTTC; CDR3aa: CASSLDRVEQYF
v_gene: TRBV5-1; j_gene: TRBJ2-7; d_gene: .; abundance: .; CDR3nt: TGCGCCAGCAGCTTTCTGCAGGCAGGGGACGGGAACGAGCAGTACTTC; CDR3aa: CASSFLQAGDGNEQYF
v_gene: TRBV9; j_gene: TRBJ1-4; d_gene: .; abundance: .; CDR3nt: TGTGCCAGCGGCGTGGGGGGGAATGAAAAACTGTTTTTT; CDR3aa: CASGVGGNEKLFF
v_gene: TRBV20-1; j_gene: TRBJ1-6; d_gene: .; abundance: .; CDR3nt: TGCAGTGCTAGAGATGGTACGGGACACATCTATAATTCACCCCTCCACTTT; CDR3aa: CSARDGTGHIYNSPLHF
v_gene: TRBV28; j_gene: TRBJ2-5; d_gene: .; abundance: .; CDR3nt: TGTGCCAGCAGCTCCCGCGCAGGGGAAGAGACCCAGTACTTC; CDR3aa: CASSSRAGEETQYF
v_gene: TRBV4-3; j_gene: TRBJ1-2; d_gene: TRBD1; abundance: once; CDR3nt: TGCGCCAGCAGCCAAATGTACTCGGACAGGGCTAATGGCTACACCTTC; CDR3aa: CASSQMYSDRANGYTF
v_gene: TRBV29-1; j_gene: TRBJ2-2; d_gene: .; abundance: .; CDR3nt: TGCAGCGTTTGGGACCGATCGAACACCGGGGAGCTGTTTTTT; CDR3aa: CSVWDRSNTGELFF
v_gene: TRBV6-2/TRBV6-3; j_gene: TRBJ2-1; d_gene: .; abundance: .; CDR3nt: TGTGCCAGCAGTTACTCTGGGCATGAGCAGTTCTTC; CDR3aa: CASSYSGHEQFF
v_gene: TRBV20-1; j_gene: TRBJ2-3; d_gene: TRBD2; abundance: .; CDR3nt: TGCAGTGCTGGCGCGGGGGTCGGGGGGGTCACAGATACGCAGTATTTT; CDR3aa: CSAGAGVGGVTDTQYF
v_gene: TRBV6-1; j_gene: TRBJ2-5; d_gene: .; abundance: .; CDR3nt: TGTGCCAGCAGTGACGGTGGGGACCTGTCCCAAGAGACCCAGTACTTC; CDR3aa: CASSDGGDLSQETQYF
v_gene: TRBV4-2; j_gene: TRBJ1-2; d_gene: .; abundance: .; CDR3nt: TGTGCCAGCAGCCAAGATCAGGATCTGCGGGGCTACACCTTC; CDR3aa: CASSQDQDLRGYTF
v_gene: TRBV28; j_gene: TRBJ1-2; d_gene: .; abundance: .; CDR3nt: TGTGCCAGCAGTTCCCCCGGGCAGAACCTCTATGGCTACACCTTC; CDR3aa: CASSSPGQNLYGYTF
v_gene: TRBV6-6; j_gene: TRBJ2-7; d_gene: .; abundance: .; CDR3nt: TGTGCCAGCAGAAAATCCTACGAGCAGTACTTC; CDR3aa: CASRKSYEQYF
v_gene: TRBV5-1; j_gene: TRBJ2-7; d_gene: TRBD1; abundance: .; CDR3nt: TGCGTCAGCAGCCCGGACAGGGGAACCGAGCAGTACTTC; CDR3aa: CVSSPDRGTEQYF
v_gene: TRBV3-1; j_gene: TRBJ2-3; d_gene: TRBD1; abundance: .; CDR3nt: TGTGCCAGCAGCCACCCGGGACAGGGCATGGGGGATACGCAGTATTTT; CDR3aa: CASSHPGQGMGDTQYF
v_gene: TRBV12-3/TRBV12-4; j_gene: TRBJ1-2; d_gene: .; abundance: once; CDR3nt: TGTGCCAGCAGACGTCACGACGGGTCCTATGGCTACACCTTC; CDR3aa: CASRRHDGSYGYTF
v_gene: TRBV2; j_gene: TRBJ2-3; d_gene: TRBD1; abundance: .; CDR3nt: TGTGCCAGCAAGCGGACAGGGGGTTTGCAAGATACGCAGTATTTT; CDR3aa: CASKRTGGLQDTQYF
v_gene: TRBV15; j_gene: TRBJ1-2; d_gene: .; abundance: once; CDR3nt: TGTGCCACCAGCAGAGATCCGAATGGGGTCTATGGCTACACCTTC; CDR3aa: CATSRDPNGVYGYTF
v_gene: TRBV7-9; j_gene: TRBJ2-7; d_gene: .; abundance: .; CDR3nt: TGTGCCAGCAGCTTAGGGATGGGGCCAACCTACGAGCAGTACTTC; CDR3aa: CASSLGMGPTYEQYF
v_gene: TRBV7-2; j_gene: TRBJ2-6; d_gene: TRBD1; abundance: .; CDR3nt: TGTGCCAGCAGCGGAGAGGGCGGGACAGGGAGTACTGGGGCCAACGTCCTGACTTTC; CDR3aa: CASSGEGGTGSTGANVLTF
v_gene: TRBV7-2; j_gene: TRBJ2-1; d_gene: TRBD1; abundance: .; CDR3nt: TGTGCCAGCAGTCAATACCTAACGACAGGGCTCCACAATGAGCAGTTCTTC; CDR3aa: CASSQYLTTGLHNEQFF
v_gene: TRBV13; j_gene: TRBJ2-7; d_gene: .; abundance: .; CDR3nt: TGTGCCAGCAGCTTTGAGGGGGGAGCCTACGAGCAGTACTTC; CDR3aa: CASSFEGGAYEQYF
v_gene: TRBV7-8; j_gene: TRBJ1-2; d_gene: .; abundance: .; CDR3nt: TGTGCCAGCAGCTCCTCGACAGGAGGAGGCTACACCTTC; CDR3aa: CASSSSTGGGYTF
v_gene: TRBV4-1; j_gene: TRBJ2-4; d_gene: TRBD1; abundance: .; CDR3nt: TGCGCCAGCAGCCAAGGACAGGGCTCCAACATTCAGTACTTC; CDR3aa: CASSQGQGSNIQYF